Presented here are 32 T cell receptor beta chains from one specimen sequenced in a study of brain T cells in children with intractable seizures. Regarding time point: blood from clinic visit 5 months post-surgery; TSC patient then seizure free. The assay was immunoSEQ multiplex PCR, and TCRdb's table has in-frame clones only and misses some. The sample contains about 340,000 clones, more than 85% of which appear only once. This sample comprised peripheral blood, obtained 5 to 6 months after surgery. These receptors were obtained from a boy less than two years old with tuberous sclerosis and intractable seizures.

V is TRBV25-1 and J is TRBJ2-7; 8 nucleotides agree with TRBD1. Losses at the gene ends were 5 bases for V and 5 bases for J; bases not matched to a gene: 5. The CDR3 loop spans 13 amino acids. Germline CDR1 MGHDK, CDR2 SYGVNS. In nucleotides, the CDR3 is TGTGCCAGCAGTCACAGGGGGAATCACGAGCAGTACTTC. Translation gives CASSHRGNHEQYF.

The V gene is TRBV5-4, the J gene TRBJ1-4; the match to TRBD1 covers 7 bases. Germline values: CDR1 SGHNT, CDR2 YYREEE (reference sequence). After removal of 0 bases from V and 7 bases from J, the junction contained 12 bases not matched to a gene. CDR3 length: 17 amino acids. The CDR3 protein is CASSLGGQKGLSEKLFF. Written as DNA, the CDR3 is TGTGCCAGCAGCTTGGGGGGACAGAAAGGTTTGAGTGAAAAACTGTTTTTT.

J is TRBJ2-7 and V is TRBV14, with D perhaps TRBD2 (5 bases). V gave up 6 bases and J gave up 0 bases, with 12 bases separating them. This CDR3 is built from 14 residues. The germline V gene has CDR1 SGHDN and CDR2 FVKESK. In DNA form, the CDR3 reads TGTGCCAGCAGTTTTCGGGGTCGCTCCTACGAGCAGTACTTC. This encodes CASSFRGRSYEQYF.

The CDR3 loop is CASSLFRIQGNYGYTF. In nucleotides, the CDR3 is TGTGCCAGCAGCTTATTTCGTATCCAGGGTAACTATGGCTACACCTTC. V is TRBV11-3 and J is TRBJ1-2; D might be TRBD1 (5 bases). Per the germline V gene, CDR1 is SGHNT and CDR2 is YENEEA. The CDR3 is 16 residues long. The V and J ends lost 2 bases and 1 base respectively, with 14 bases between them. Complete variable domain (other parts from reference TRBV11-3 and TRBJ1-2): EAGVVQSPRYKIIEKKQPVAFWCNPISGHNTLYWYLQNLGQGPELLIRYENEEAVDDSQLPKDRFSAERLKGVDSTLKIQPAELGDSAVYLCASSLFRIQGNYGYTFGSGTRLTVV.

The gene calls are TRBV30 and TRBJ1-1; a weak D match, TRBD1 (5 bases). The CDR3 spans 15 residues. V was clipped by 5 bases and J by 1 base, with 17 bases between them. Germline V gene data show CDR1 as GTSNPN and CDR2 as SVGIG (reference sequence). This chain's CDR3 is CAWGEPGTQNTEAFF. The DNA for the CDR3 is TGTGCCTGGGGGGAACCGGGGACGCAGAACACTGAAGCTTTCTTT.

The rearrangement joins TRBV3-1 (or the pseudogene TRBV3-2) to TRBJ2-3, with D possibly TRBD2 on 6 matching bases. The V end lost 0 bases, the J end lost 4 bases, and 11 bases lay between the germline ends. Germline V gene data show CDR1 as LGHDT and CDR2 as YNNKEL (reference sequence). This CDR3 region has 15 residues. CDR3: CASSQDPSVADTQYF. CDR3 in DNA: TGTGCCAGCAGCCAAGATCCTAGCGTCGCAGATACGCAGTATTTT.

The chain joins TRBV5-1 to TRBJ2-1, with D unclear. The length of the CDR3 is 12 residues. Per the germline V gene, CDR1 is SGHRS and CDR2 is YFSETQ. Trimming stripped 4 bases from V and 8 bases from J, with 10 bases between. For the CDR3, the DNA is TGCGCCAGCAGCCTATTCGGCGATGAGCAGTTCTTC. Translating gives CASSLFGDEQFF.

The CDR3 sequence is CASSQRGDGSTDTQYF. The CDR3 DNA sequence: TGCGCCAGCAGCCAACGAGGAGACGGTAGCACAGATACGCAGTATTTT. The chain is built from TRBV4-1 and TRBJ2-3; D call uncertain. Germline V gives CDR1 MGHRA, CDR2 YSYEKL. Trimming left V 2 bases short and J 0 bases short, with 12 bases between. This CDR3 comprises 16 residues.

The J gene is TRBJ1-1, the V gene TRBV11-3; tentatively, D is TRBD1 (5 bases). The CDR3 covers 14 residues. Germline-derived CDR1 and CDR2 are SGHNT and YENEEA. Trimming removed 5 bases at V and 1 base at J, with 11 bases between. CDR3 sequence reads: CASSLGGKNTEAFF. The DNA for the CDR3 is TGTGCCAGCAGCCTCGGGGGGAAGAACACTGAAGCTTTCTTT.

The CDR3 region has the DNA TGCAGCGTTGAAAACTTAGACAGGAACTATGGCTACACCTTC. It translates to CSVENLDRNYGYTF. The rearrangement joins TRBV29-1 to TRBJ1-2; possible D gene TRBD1, 6 bases. Per the germline V gene, CDR1 is SQVTM and CDR2 is ANQGSEA. This CDR3 has 14 amino acids. The V and J ends lost 2 bases and 2 bases respectively, with 12 bases between them.

The chain couples TRBV24-1 to TRBJ2-1, with D tentatively TRBD1 or TRBD2 (5 bases each). From germline, CDR1 is KGHDR and CDR2 SFDVKD. This CDR3 region has 13 residues. V was shortened by 4 bases and J by 16 bases, with 19 bases between the two germline ends. The CDR3 is CATSEGTRDPEFF. CDR3 nucleotide sequence: TGTGCCACCAGTGAGGGCACCCGGGACCCGGAATTCTTC.

V gene TRBV19 combines with J gene TRBJ2-3; 12 bases agree with TRBD2. The CDR3 extends over 15 amino acids. Germline values: CDR1 LNHDA, CDR2 SQIVND (reference sequence). Trimming cost V 5 bases and J 4 bases; bases outside gene matches: 4. In nucleotides, the CDR3 is TGTGCCAGTAGTCGGCTAGCGGGAGGGCCAGATACGCAGTATTTT. Amino acid sequence: CASSRLAGGPDTQYF.

The CDR3 bases are TGTGCCACCAGTGACCAGGGCAATGAGCAGTTCTTC. It specifies CATSDQGNEQFF. The V gene is TRBV24-1, the J gene TRBJ2-1; TRBD1 is a possible D gene (5 bases). Germline V lookup: CDR1 KGHDR, CDR2 SFDVKD. Trimming pared 4 bases from V and 6 bases from J, leaving 6 bases between. CDR3 length: 12 amino acids.

This clone was observed once. V and J are TRBV7-9 and TRBJ1-4, with 8 bases fitting TRBD1. Germline-derived CDR1 and CDR2 are SEHNR and FQNEAQ (reference sequence). This CDR3 has 15 residues. J lost 8 bases, V lost 4 bases, and 9 bases had no gene match. The CDR3 protein is CASSSFQGAEEKLFF. The CDR3 nucleotides read TGTGCCAGCAGCTCCTTTCAGGGGGCAGAAGAAAAACTGTTTTTT.

The chain is built from TRBV7-2 and TRBJ2-1, with 8 positions matching TRBD2. The CDR3 loop spans 16 amino acids. With 0 bases clipped from V and 14 bases from J, the junction kept 15 bases outside the gene matches. Per the germline V gene, CDR1 is SGHTA and CDR2 is FQGNSA. In DNA form, the CDR3 reads TGTGCCAGCAGCTTAGCCCGGTGGATCCCCGGGACTAGTAAGTTCTTC. Translation: CASSLARWIPGTSKFF.

V and J are TRBV24-1 and TRBJ2-3; D gene ambiguous. Germline V gene sequence: CDR1 KGHDR, CDR2 SFDVKD. Trimming left V 2 bases short and J 0 bases short, with 5 bases between. The CDR3 has 14 amino acids. CDR3 sequence: CATSDYGSTDTQYF. CDR3 DNA sequence: TGTGCCACCAGTGATTATGGGAGCACAGATACGCAGTATTTT.

The chain joins TRBV24-1 to TRBJ1-4, with 10 bases aligning to TRBD1. CDR3 length: 15 amino acids. Germline V lookup: CDR1 KGHDR, CDR2 SFDVKD. The trim removed 5 bases at V and 10 bases at J, leaving 9 bases unmatched. CDR3 loop: CATSAGGDRGLKLFF. DNA of the CDR3: TGTGCCACCAGTGCCGGCGGGGACAGGGGATTAAAACTGTTTTTT.

This clone occurred once. The chain is built from TRBV6-5 and TRBJ1-1; D is possibly TRBD1 (6 bases). This CDR3 has 15 residues. Trimming took 5 bases from V and 0 from J, leaving 13 bases between them. CDR1 is MNHEY and CDR2 is SVGAGI in the germline V gene. The CDR3, as DNA: TGTGCCAGCAGTCGGGGGGACACCTTGAACACTGAAGCTTTCTTT. Translated, it gives CASSRGDTLNTEAFF.

This clone was recorded only once. The CDR3 nucleotides are TGTGCCAGTAGTATAGTAAGCGGGAGGGCCATTGAGCAGTTCTTC. Protein sequence: CASSIVSGRAIEQFF. This rearrangement joins TRBV19 to TRBJ2-1, with TRBD2 matching 10 bases. CDR1 and CDR2 from the germline V gene are LNHDA and SQIVND (reference sequence). Trimming at V came to 1 base and at J to 9 bases, leaving 6 bases not matched to a gene. The CDR3 loop spans 15 amino acids.

The chain couples TRBV10-1 to TRBJ1-2; possibly TRBD1 for D (5 bases). Per germline, CDR1 WNHNN and CDR2 SYGVQD (reference sequence). CDR3 length: 11 residues. V lost 7 bases to trimming and J lost 6 bases, with 9 bases between them. CDR3 region: CASKQGNGYTF. CDR3 DNA sequence: TGCGCCAGCAAGCAGGGAAATGGCTACACCTTC.

The rearrangement joins TRBV28 to TRBJ2-3; D is possibly TRBD2 (5 bases). The CDR3 sequence is 15 residues long. Looked up from germline, CDR1 is MDHEN and CDR2 is SYDVKM. Trimming shortened V by 6 bases and J by 1 base, and 14 bases separated the two germline ends. CDR3 nucleotide sequence: TGTGCCAGCAGCGAAGGACTTTCCCGCACAGATACGCAGTATTTT. It translates to CASSEGLSRTDTQYF.

The V gene is TRBV18, the J gene TRBJ1-3; D uncertain. Germline V lookup: CDR1 KGHSH, CDR2 LQKENI. The CDR3 length is 12 residues. The ends were cut back, 8 bases at V and 7 bases at J, with 12 bases in the middle. The DNA for the CDR3 is TGTGCCAGCCAAAAGGAGGGTAACACCATATATTTT. This translates into CASQKEGNTIYF.

This clone appeared a single time. The rearrangement joins TRBV28 to TRBJ1-2; TRBD1 might be the D (6 bases). Germline V gives CDR1 MDHEN, CDR2 SYDVKM. CDR3 length equals 15 residues. Trimming removed 4 bases from V and 1 base from J, with 13 bases in between. CDR3 sequence (DNA): TGTGCCAGCAGTTCGGCGGGGGACAATAACTATGGCTACACCTTC. Protein sequence: CASSSAGDNNYGYTF.

V gene TRBV27 combines with J gene TRBJ2-7; 11 nucleotides align to TRBD1. V shed 3 bases and J 4 bases; nucleotides not matched to a gene: 8. CDR3 length equals 16 residues. Germline V gene lookup returns CDR1 MNHEY and CDR2 SMNVEV (reference sequence). CDR3 DNA sequence: TGTGCCAGCAGTTTCGGGACAGGGGGAGGGGGATACGAGCAGTACTTC. Translation gives CASSFGTGGGGYEQYF.

The rearrangement uses TRBV14 and TRBJ2-6; tentatively, D is TRBD1 (5 bases). The V end lost 3 bases, the J end lost 1 base, and 7 bases lay between the germline ends. CDR3 length: 15 amino acids. Germline CDR1 and CDR2: SGHDN and FVKESK. The CDR3 DNA is TGTGCCAGCAGCCAGCAGGGATCTGGGGCCAACGTCCTGACTTTC. Translating it yields CASSQQGSGANVLTF.

The chain is built from TRBV6-6 and TRBJ2-3, with D hard to call. Trimming stripped 2 bases from V and 4 bases from J, with 4 bases between. The CDR3 totals 12 residues. Germline assignment: CDR1 MNHNY and CDR2 SVGAGI (reference sequence). CDR3 nucleotides: TGTGCCAGCAGTTACGCCGCAGATACGCAGTATTTT. This sequence encodes CASSYAADTQYF.

The genes are TRBV27 and TRBJ2-3; 9 bases map to TRBD1. The CDR3 runs to 16 residues. J gave up 4 bases and V 2 bases, and 7 bases lay outside the gene matches. Germline CDR1 reads MNHEY; CDR2 reads SMNVEV (reference sequence). Here the CDR3 reads CASSLGTGLGADTQYF. CDR3 nucleotides: TGTGCCAGCAGTTTAGGGACAGGGCTGGGCGCAGATACGCAGTATTTT.

The chain recombines TRBV2 with TRBJ2-1, with 10 bases matching TRBD1. With 7 bases clipped from V and 6 bases from J, the junction kept 6 bases outside the gene matches. Germline lookup yields CDR1 SNHLY and CDR2 FYNNEI. The CDR3 runs 14 residues. This CDR3 reads CASTGQGSPNEQFF. CDR3 coding DNA: TGTGCCAGCACGGGACAGGGGTCCCCCAATGAGCAGTTCTTC.

This sequence joins TRBV2 and TRBJ2-5, with 15 bases matching TRBD2. The length of the CDR3 is 17 residues. Germline lookup yields CDR1 SNHLY and CDR2 FYNNEI. The V and J ends lost 6 bases and 1 base, in that order; junction bases with no gene match: 6. The chain's CDR3 is CASRASGLAGGQETQYF. In nucleotides, the CDR3 is TGTGCCAGCAGGGCTTCGGGACTAGCGGGGGGCCAAGAGACCCAGTACTTC.

V gene TRBV18 combines with J gene TRBJ2-3, with no clear D. Germline V CDR1 and CDR2: KGHSH, LQKENI. CDR3 length equals 16 residues. Trimming took 0 bases from V and 0 from J, leaving 10 bases between them. Here the CDR3 reads CASSPPIAASTDTQYF. The CDR3 DNA reads TGTGCCAGCTCACCACCTATCGCCGCTAGCACAGATACGCAGTATTTT.

V usage is TRBV5-1 and J usage is TRBJ2-6; possible D gene TRBD2, 5 bases. Germline assignment: CDR1 SGHRS and CDR2 YFSETQ. With 0 bases removed from V and 0 bases from J, the gap between germline ends came to 7 bases. The CDR3 has 16 amino acids. CDR3 region: CASSLDGGSGANVLTF. The CDR3 nucleotides read TGCGCCAGCAGCTTGGACGGAGGCTCTGGGGCCAACGTCCTGACTTTC. The whole variable domain, remainder taken from reference TRBV5-1 and TRBJ2-6, is KAGVTQTPRYLIKTRGQQVTLSCSPISGHRSVSWYQQTPGQGLQFLFEYFSETQRNKGNFPGRFSGRQFSNSRSEMNVSTLELGDSALYLCASSLDGGSGANVLTFGAGSRLTVL.

The genes are TRBV2 and TRBJ1-1; unclear D gene. This CDR3 has 13 amino acids. Trimming took off 3 bases at V and 1 base at J, with 6 bases between the two ends. In germline, CDR1 is SNHLY, CDR2 FYNNEI. The CDR3 nucleotides read TGTGCCAGCAGTGACCACACGAACACTGAAGCTTTCTTT. Residues: CASSDHTNTEAFF.